This T cell receptor beta chain came from a study of T-cell reconstitution after alpha-beta-depleted transplantation in children. Study-wide findings and caveats: Approximately two months post-transplant, alpha-beta T cells reportedly originated from several hundred expanded graft clones.

CDR3 size: 14 residues. Per germline, CDR1 SGHKS and CDR2 YYEKEE (reference sequence). The junction had 2 bases not matched to a gene; V was cut back by 0 bases and J by 3 bases. Unique molecular identifiers were incorporated into the prepared TCRbeta library. MiXCR, run by TCRdb on the PCR reads, gives a single entry per CDR3 protein. Among about 90,000 distinct CDR3 sequences, about 14% were seen once, and the ten largest hold 15% to 20%. The sample holds a few counts of this clonotype. Its antigen is undetermined. This sequence was found in a male patient between 2 and 10 years old who had a stem cell transplant for acute lymphoblastic leukemia, so the T cells may come from the graft donor. The specimen comprised PBMCs, mostly from graft donor cells, sampled 180 days after TCRalphabeta/CD19-depleted stem cell transplant. The chain is built from TRBV5-5 and TRBJ2-7; TRBD1 agrees at 8 bases. CDR3 amino acids: CASSLGTGIYEQYF. CDR3 in DNA: TGTGCCAGCAGCTTGGGGACAGGGATCTACGAGCAGTACTTC.